This T cell receptor beta chain was captured in a study of blood T cell repertoires in COVID-19. The data were produced by immunoSEQ multiplex PCR, yet TCRdb's version contains in-frame clones alone and is incomplete. Of 100,000 to 150,000 clones listed, around nine tenths are singletons. Germline-derived CDR1 and CDR2 are SGHDT and YYEEEE. V was pared by 1 base and J by 5 bases, with 7 bases of the junction left unmatched. The CDR3 loop spans 16 amino acids. The TCR was taken from a woman aged 50 to 60 with acute or convalescent COVID-19. The rearrangement links TRBV5-6 to TRBJ2-3, with 10 bases lining up with TRBD2. What was sequenced was peripheral blood. The CDR3 DNA follows: TGTGCCAGCAGCTTGTCGCTAGCGGGAGTCCAAGATACGCAGTATTTT. Its translation is CASSLSLAGVQDTQYF.